This T cell receptor beta chain was observed in a study of cytomegalovirus exposure and HLA in healthy donors. Study-wide points: Links to common viral pathogens appeared, in a later analysis, for several of the most significant clusters. Donor immune exposure was known only as CMV serostatus.

About this clone: Its target is unknown.

This CDR3 has 11 amino acids. Per germline, CDR1 MNHEY and CDR2 SMNVEV (reference sequence). With 10 bases removed from V and 2 bases from J, the gap between germline ends came to 9 bases. A multiplex PCR was run with 60 Vbeta primers and 13 Jbeta primers. The repertoire was sequenced with immunoSEQ multiplex PCR; TCRdb's copy has only in-frame clones and lacks some. The sample records 150,000 to 200,000 clones, 60% to 85% being singletons. V and J are TRBV27 and TRBJ2-7, with D possibly matching TRBD1 (6 bases). The sample was PBMCs. The TCR comes from a female donor in good health and CMV-seronegative. CDR3 nucleotides: TGTGCCACGGGACACCCCTACGAGCAGTACTTC. Encoded protein: CATGHPYEQYF.